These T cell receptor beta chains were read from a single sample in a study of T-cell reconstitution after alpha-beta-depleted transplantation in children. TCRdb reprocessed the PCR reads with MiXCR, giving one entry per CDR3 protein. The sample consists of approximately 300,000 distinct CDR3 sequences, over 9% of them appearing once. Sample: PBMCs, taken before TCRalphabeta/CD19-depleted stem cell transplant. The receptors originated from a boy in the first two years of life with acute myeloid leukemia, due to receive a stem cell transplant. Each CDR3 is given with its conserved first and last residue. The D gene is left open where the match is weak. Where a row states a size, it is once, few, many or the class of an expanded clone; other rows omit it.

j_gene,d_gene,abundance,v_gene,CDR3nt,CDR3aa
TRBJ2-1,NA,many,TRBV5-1,TGCGCCAGCAGCTTGGTCGTGGGGGCCCCCAATGAGCAGTTCTTC,CASSLVVGAPNEQFF
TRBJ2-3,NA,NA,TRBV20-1,TGCAGTGCTCCCCGGACAGATACGCAGTATTTT,CSAPRTDTQYF
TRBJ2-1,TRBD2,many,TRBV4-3,TGCGCCAGCAGCCAAGGCAGGGCTAGCGGGGCCTACAATGAGCAGTTCTTC,CASSQGRASGAYNEQFF
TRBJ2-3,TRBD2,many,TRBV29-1,TGCAGCGTTGAAGAGGGGACTAGCGCGGATACGCAGTATTTT,CSVEEGTSADTQYF
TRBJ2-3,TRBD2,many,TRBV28,TGTGCCAGCAGTAGGGTTAGCGGGGCCCTCCCTTCGCAGTATTTT,CASSRVSGALPSQYF
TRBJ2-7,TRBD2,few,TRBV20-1,TGCAGTGCTACCGTGGGCACTAGCGGGCCACTACTCTTCTACGAGCAGTACTTC,CSATVGTSGPLLFYEQYF
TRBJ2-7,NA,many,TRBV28,TGTGCCAGCAGTTTACCCGGGGTGCCCTACGAGCAGTACTTC,CASSLPGVPYEQYF
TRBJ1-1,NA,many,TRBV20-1,TGCAGTGCCGGGACACTTGAAGCTTTCTTT,CSAGTLEAFF
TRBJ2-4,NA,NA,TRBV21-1,TGTGCCAGCAGCAAATGGGGGAGTAGCGGGAGGGCCCTAAACATTCAGTACTTC,CASSKWGSSGRALNIQYF
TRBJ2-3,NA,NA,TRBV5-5,TGTGCCACCCACCGGGGCACAGATACGCAGTATTTT,CATHRGTDTQYF
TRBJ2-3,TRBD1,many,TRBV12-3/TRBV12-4,TGTGCCAGCAGTTTGGGGACAGGTTCGTTCACAGATACGCAGTATTTT,CASSLGTGSFTDTQYF
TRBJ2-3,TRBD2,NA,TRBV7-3,TGTGCCAGCAGCTCCGCCGGGACTAGCCGCACAGATACGCAGTATTTT,CASSSAGTSRTDTQYF
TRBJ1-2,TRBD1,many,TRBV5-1,TGCGCCAGCAGGCCCGGGACAGCCTATGGCTACACCTTC,CASRPGTAYGYTF
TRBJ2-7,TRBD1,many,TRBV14,TGTGCCAGCAAAGGGACAGGGGGCGCCTACGAGCAGTACTTC,CASKGTGGAYEQYF
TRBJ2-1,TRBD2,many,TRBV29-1,TGCAGCATGACTAGCGGGGTTGCTGAGCAGTTCTTC,CSMTSGVAEQFF
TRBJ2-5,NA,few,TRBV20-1,TGCAGTGCTAGTTTGGCTAGCTATTTGGAAGAGACCCAGTACTTC,CSASLASYLEETQYF
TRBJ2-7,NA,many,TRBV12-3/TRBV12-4,TGTGCCAGCAGTTTAGTTCCCAGTACCTACGAGCAGTACTTC,CASSLVPSTYEQYF
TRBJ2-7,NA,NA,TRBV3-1,TGTGCCTCCTGCCAAGATCGGGGCCTACTCGTCTCCTACGAGCAGTACTTC,CASCQDRGLLVSYEQYF
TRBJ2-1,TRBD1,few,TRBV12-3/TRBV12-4,TGTGCCAGCAGTCCGACAGGGATCTACAATGAGCAGTTCTTC,CASSPTGIYNEQFF
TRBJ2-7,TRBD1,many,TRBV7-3,TGTGCCAGCAGCTTAAGTCCTCGAGGGGGCACCTACGAGCAGTACTTC,CASSLSPRGGTYEQYF
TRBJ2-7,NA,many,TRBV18,TGTGCCAGCTCAGAGCGGGACAACTCCTACGAGCAGTACTTC,CASSERDNSYEQYF
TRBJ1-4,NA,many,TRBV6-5,TGTGCCAGCAGTTACTCTACTCGCTCTAATGAAAAACTGTTTTTT,CASSYSTRSNEKLFF
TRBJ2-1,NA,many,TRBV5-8,TGTGCCAGCACCCTCGAGAGGATGATTTCCTACAATGAGCAGTTCTTC,CASTLERMISYNEQFF
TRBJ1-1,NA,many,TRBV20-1,TGCAGTGCTAGACAGAACACTGAAGCTTTCTTT,CSARQNTEAFF
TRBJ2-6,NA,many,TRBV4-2,TGTGCCAGCAATGACAGGTCTGGGGCCAACGTCCTGACTTTC,CASNDRSGANVLTF
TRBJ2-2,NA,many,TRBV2,TGTGCCAGCAGGGGCCCGTCGAACACCGGGGAGCTGTTTTTT,CASRGPSNTGELFF
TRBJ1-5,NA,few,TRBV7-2,TGTGCCAGCAGCTTATCCGGGCGGGCCAATCAGCCCCAGCATTTT,CASSLSGRANQPQHF
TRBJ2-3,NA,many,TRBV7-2,TGTGCCAGCAGCCGGCAAAGCACTATAGCAGATACGCAGTATTTT,CASSRQSTIADTQYF
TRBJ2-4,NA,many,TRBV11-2,TGTGCCAGCAGCCTTGAGACAGGCTCCGCCAAAAACATTCAGTACTTC,CASSLETGSAKNIQYF
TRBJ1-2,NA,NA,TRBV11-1,TGTGCCAGCATGCTACTCAATCACCGGGACAACCCTAACTATGGCTACACCTTC,CASMLLNHRDNPNYGYTF
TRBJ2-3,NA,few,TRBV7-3,TGTGCCAGCAGCCTCCAAAAAGGCGCAGATACGCAGTATTTT,CASSLQKGADTQYF
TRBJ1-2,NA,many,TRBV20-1,TGCAGTGCTAGGGTAGTATTTGACTATGGCTACACCTTC,CSARVVFDYGYTF
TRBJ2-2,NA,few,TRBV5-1,TGCGCCAGCAGCCGAGATTACACCGGGGAGCTGTTTTTT,CASSRDYTGELFF
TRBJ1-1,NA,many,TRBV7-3,TGTGCCAGCAGCTTTGACATGAACACTGAAGCTTTCTTT,CASSFDMNTEAFF
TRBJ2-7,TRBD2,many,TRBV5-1,TGCGCCAGCAGCCCTCAGACTAGCCGGGACGAGCAGTACTTC,CASSPQTSRDEQYF
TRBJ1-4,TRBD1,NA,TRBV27,TGTGCCAGCAGGAACCCCGGGACAGGGAATGAAAAACTGTTTTTT,CASRNPGTGNEKLFF
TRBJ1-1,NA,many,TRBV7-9,TGTGCCAGCAGCTTCTCCGGCGGGGGCCAGGCTTTCTTT,CASSFSGGGQAFF
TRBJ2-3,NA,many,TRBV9,TGTGCCAGCAGCGCCCTCTCGGGCACAGATACGCAGTATTTT,CASSALSGTDTQYF
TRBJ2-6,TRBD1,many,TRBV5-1,TGCGCCAGCAGCCCAGACGACAGGGGAAAGACTGGGGCCAACGTCCTGACTTTC,CASSPDDRGKTGANVLTF
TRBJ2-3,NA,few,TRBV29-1,TGCAGCGTTGGCTCTAGCACAGATACGCAGTATTTT,CSVGSSTDTQYF
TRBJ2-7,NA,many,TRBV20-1,TGCAGTGCTCGGGACGGGACCTACGAGCAGTACTTC,CSARDGTYEQYF
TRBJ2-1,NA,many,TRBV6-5,TGTGCCAGCAGTTACTTGGACGACTCCTACAATGAGCAGTTCTTC,CASSYLDDSYNEQFF
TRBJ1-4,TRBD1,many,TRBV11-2,TGTGCCAGCAGCTTAGGACAGGGCCTGAATGAAAAACTGTTTTTT,CASSLGQGLNEKLFF
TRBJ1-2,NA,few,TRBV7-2,TGTGCCAGCACCACGTTGAGCTATGGCTACACCTTC,CASTTLSYGYTF
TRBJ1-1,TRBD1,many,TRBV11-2,TGTGCCAGCAGCTTTGACAGGGTCACTGAAGCTTTCTTT,CASSFDRVTEAFF
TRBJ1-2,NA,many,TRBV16,TGTGCCAGCAGCCAATCAACTGACAACTCTAACTATGGCTACACCTTC,CASSQSTDNSNYGYTF
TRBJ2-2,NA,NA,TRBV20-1,TGCAGTGCTAGAGAACGGACAAACACCGGGGAGCTGTTTTTT,CSARERTNTGELFF
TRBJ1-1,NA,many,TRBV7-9,TGTGCCAGCCCGGCGGGTCAGGGGAACACTGAAGCTTTCTTT,CASPAGQGNTEAFF
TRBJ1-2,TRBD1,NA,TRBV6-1,TGTGCCAGCACTCCGGGACAGGAGCGAAGGGGCTATGGCTACACCTTC,CASTPGQERRGYGYTF
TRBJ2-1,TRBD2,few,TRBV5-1,TGCGCCAGCAGCCTACTAGCGGGAGGGCGCGATGAGCAGTTCTTC,CASSLLAGGRDEQFF
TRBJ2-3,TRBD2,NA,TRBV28,TGTGCCAGCAGTTTAGGCACTAGCGGGAGATTGACAGATACGCAGTATTTT,CASSLGTSGRLTDTQYF
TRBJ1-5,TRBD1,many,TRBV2,TGTGCCAGCAGTCCCGACAGGGGTTGGCAGCCCCAGCATTTT,CASSPDRGWQPQHF
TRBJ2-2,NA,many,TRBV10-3,TGTGCCATCAGTGAGTCGCCGGGCACCGGGGAGCTGTTTTTT,CAISESPGTGELFF
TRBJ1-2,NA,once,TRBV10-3,TGTGCCATCAGTGAGCGTGGGGTTCTCTATGGCTACACCTTC,CAISERGVLYGYTF
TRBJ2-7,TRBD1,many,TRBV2,TGTGCCAGCAGCGGGGAGGGGACAGGGGACTACGAGCAGTACTTC,CASSGEGTGDYEQYF